Presented here are 8 T cell receptor beta chains from one specimen sequenced in a study of Graves' ophthalmopathy and Graves' hyperthyroidism. The authors amplified TCR beta CDR3 regions, and they did so from RNA transcripts for repertoire sequencing. The workflow started with a first-round RT-PCR run with HTBI primers and then moved on to a second-round multiplex PCR. TCRdb used MiXCR to reprocess the multiplex PCR reads, holding one entry per CDR3 protein. The sample holds 240,000 or so distinct CDR3 sequences, around 42% seen once. Sequencing input: peripheral blood. Every receptor here comes from an adult man with Graves' ophthalmopathy.

Of note for this clonotype: The final CDR3 position lacks the conserved phenylalanine or tryptophan, pointing to a likely read error. The DNA is left out, because the CDR3 cannot be placed on it with certainty; the CDR3 is given as TCRdb lists it. This chain uses TRBV6-5 with TRBJ2-7; the table's D gene call, TRBD2, was not cross checked with the DNA. Germline V gene lookup returns CDR1 MNHEY and CDR2 SVGAGI. Counting both end residues, the CDR3 totals 9 amino acids. The CDR3 is CARPAWAGE.

CDR3 DNA sequence: TGTGCAACTTTGAGCTCCTACGAGCAGTACTTC. Its translation: CATLSSYEQYF. This sequence joins TRBV28 and TRBJ2-7, with unresolved D. Germline lookup yields CDR1 MDHEN and CDR2 SYDVKM. This CDR3 has 11 residues.

The CDR3 DNA is TGTGCCAGCTGCCCGCAGGGGGATTCACCCCTCCACTTT. This translates into CASCPQGDSPLHF. This chain links TRBV9 with TRBJ1-6; the match to TRBD1 covers 7 bases. Germline V gives CDR1 SGDLS, CDR2 YYNGEE. The CDR3 runs 13 residues. V dropped 7 bases and J dropped 8; count of bases not matched to a gene: 6.

Ten or more counts support this clonotype. The chain joins TRBV5-1 to TRBJ2-7; D gene unclear. The V gene lost 0 bases and the J gene lost 3 bases, with 1 base spanning the gap. Looked up from germline, CDR1 is SGHRS and CDR2 is YFSETQ. This CDR3 is 11 amino acids long. The CDR3 DNA sequence: TGCGCCAGCAGCTTGGACTACGAGCAGTACTTC. Protein product: CASSLDYEQYF.

This clonotype was observed once. This chain joins TRBV6-6 and TRBJ1-4, with D possibly being TRBD1 (5 bases). Trimming removed 0 bases from V and 7 bases from J, with 12 bases in between. Germline CDR1 is MNHNY and CDR2 is SVGAGI (reference sequence). The CDR3 is 15 amino acids. Here the CDR3 DNA reads TGTGCCAGCAGTTACTCATGGGGCTCGGGTGAAAAACTGTTTTTT. This encodes CASSYSWGSGEKLFF.

This clonotype has only a few counts. The J gene is TRBJ2-7, the V gene TRBV27; TRBD1 might be the D (5 bases). V was cut by 1 base and J by 6 bases, with 13 bases left in between. Germline CDR1 reads MNHEY; CDR2 reads SMNVEV (reference sequence). This CDR3 is built from 14 residues. DNA for the CDR3: TGTGCCAGCAGTTTATACCCAGGGCTGAGCGAGCAGTACTTC. This sequence encodes CASSLYPGLSEQYF.

In the case of this clonotype: One end of the junction varies from germline; a read error may be responsible. The CDR3 DNA follows: TGTGCCAGCTCACCAGAACAGAGCTACGAGCAGTACTTC. Amino acid sequence: CASSPEQSYEQYF. This chain connects TRBV10-2 to TRBJ2-7, with no clear D. Germline V lookup: CDR1 WSHSY, CDR2 SAAADI. This CDR3 contains 13 residues.

The chain has TRBV2 and TRBJ2-5, with D perhaps TRBD1 (5 bases). Germline V gene data show CDR1 as SNHLY and CDR2 as FYNNEI. The CDR3 covers 15 residues. V dropped 7 bases and J dropped 3 bases, with 18 bases sitting between them. In DNA, the CDR3 is TGTGCCAGCACGCGGACACCGAGGTCAGAAGAGACCCAGTACTTC. Protein: CASTRTPRSEETQYF. Combining the CDR3 with reference TRBV2 and TRBJ2-5 gives the whole variable domain EPEVTQTPSHQVTQMGQEVILRCVPISNHLYFYWYRQILGQKVEFLVSFYNNEISEKSEIFDDQFSVERPDGSNFTLKIRSTKLEDSAMYFCASTRTPRSEETQYFGPGTRLLVL.